Given below is one TCR beta chain in context. Its cognate antigen is unknown. Stated treatment: roughly ten-day PBMC culture with coronavirus spike peptide pools or control peptides (ViraFEST assay). This entry is derived from a study of vaccination and CD4 T cells after COVID-19. Overall study context: Six males and four females, two of them Hispanic, were enrolled as convalescents. It was a median about 100 days after diagnosis, with a range of 35 to 161, that post-COVID samples were drawn. Participants, all vaccine recipients, received two doses of either BNT162b2 or mRNA-1273.

Trimming took 5 bases from V and 1 from J, leaving 2 bases between them. CDR3 length: 12 amino acids. Germline loops: CDR1 SGHAT, CDR2 FQNNGV. With the Oncomine TCR Beta short-read assay, DNA from cultured CD4+ T cells was sequenced. TCRdb reprocessed the PCR reads with MiXCR, giving one entry per CDR3 protein. This sample has about 15,000 distinct CDR3 sequences, with approximately 45% found just once. The chain couples TRBV11-2 to TRBJ2-2; the D is unclear. The specimen comprised CD4+ T cells from blood, cultured in vitro, sampled before SARS-CoV-2 vaccination. The sequence was obtained from a human donor who had recovered from COVID-19. CDR3 bases: TGTGCCAGCAGCAGGAACACCGGGGAGCTGTTTTTT. This sequence encodes CASSRNTGELFF.